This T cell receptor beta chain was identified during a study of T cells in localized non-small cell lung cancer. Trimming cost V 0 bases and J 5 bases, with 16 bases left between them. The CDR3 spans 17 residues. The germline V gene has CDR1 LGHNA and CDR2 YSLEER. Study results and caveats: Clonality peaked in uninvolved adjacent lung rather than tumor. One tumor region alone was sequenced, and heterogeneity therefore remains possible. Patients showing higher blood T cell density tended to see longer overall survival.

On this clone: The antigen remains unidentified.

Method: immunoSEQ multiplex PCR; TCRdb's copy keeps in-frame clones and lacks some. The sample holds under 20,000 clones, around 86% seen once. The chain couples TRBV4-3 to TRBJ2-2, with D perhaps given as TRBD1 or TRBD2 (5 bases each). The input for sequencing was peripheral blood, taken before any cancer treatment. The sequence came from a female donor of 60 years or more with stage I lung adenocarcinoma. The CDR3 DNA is TGCGCCAGCAGCCAAGAACGAGGGGCGCTGGGTACCGGGGAGCTGTTTTTT. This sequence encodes CASSQERGALGTGELFF.